Listed here are 26 T cell receptor beta chains from one sample, sequenced in a study of long-term antiretroviral therapy in people with HIV. Researchers ran immunoSEQ v3.0 at survey level. Measured with immunoSEQ multiplex PCR; TCRdb has only the in-frame clones, and not every one. The sample holds over 10,000 clones, more than 70% seen once. The source was unsorted PBMCs, collected 0.5 years before starting antiretroviral therapy. These TCRs come from a woman aged 40 to 50 with HIV.

The V and J genes are TRBV29-1 and TRBJ1-3, with a possible D match to TRBD1 (5 bases). The CDR3 extends over 17 amino acids. V was cut by 4 bases and J by 8 bases, with 27 bases left in between. Germline CDR1 SQVTM, CDR2 ANQGSEA. The CDR3 is CSVAYRPGTGSRDTIYF. CDR3 in DNA: TGCAGCGTTGCCTACCGGCCAGGGACTGGTAGTAGGGACACCATATATTTT. Complete variable domain (other parts from reference TRBV29-1 and TRBJ1-3): SAVISQKPSRDICQRGTSLTIQCQVDSQVTMMFWYRQQPGQSLTLIATANQGSEATYESGFVIDKFPISRPNLTFSTLTVSNMSPEDSSIYLCSVAYRPGTGSRDTIYFGEGSWLTVV.

This clone showed up just a few times. The gene calls are TRBV5-1 and TRBJ1-6; no reliable D call. The V end was cut by 4 bases, the J end by 14 bases, with 16 bases between. The CDR3 sequence is 13 residues long. The germline V gene has CDR1 SGHRS and CDR2 YFSETQ. CDR3 coding DNA: TGCGCCAGCAGCCCGGACCCCTCTATGGCCCTCCACTTT. This encodes CASSPDPSMALHF.

This clone has just a few counts. The chain couples TRBV10-3 to TRBJ1-1, with TRBD1 matching 7 bases. CDR3 length: 14 amino acids. V shed 6 bases and J 5 bases; nucleotides not matched to a gene: 9. Germline V lookup: CDR1 ENHRY, CDR2 SYGVKD. In DNA, the CDR3 is TGTGCCATCAGAGATACAGGGGTGGGAACTGAAGCTTTCTTT. Protein sequence: CAIRDTGVGTEAFF.

V gene TRBV27 combines with J gene TRBJ2-2; 9 bases match TRBD2. J gave up 1 base and V 2 bases, and 2 bases lay outside the gene matches. CDR1 and CDR2 from the germline V gene are MNHEY and SMNVEV (reference sequence). The CDR3 length is 16 residues. In DNA, the CDR3 is TGTGCCAGCAGTTTACGCGGGGGGGAGAACACCGGGGAGCTGTTTTTT. This translates into CASSLRGGENTGELFF.

This chain links TRBV14 with TRBJ2-7; TRBD1 might be the D (5 bases). CDR1 and CDR2 from the germline V gene are SGHDN and FVKESK. The V and J ends lost 1 base and 13 bases respectively, with 20 bases between them. This CDR3 has 14 amino acids. The CDR3 DNA sequence: TGTGCCAGCAGCCAAGGGGGCGGAAGGGTGATTGAATACTTC. This gives the protein CASSQGGGRVIEYF.

The chain recombines TRBV7-8 with TRBJ2-7; 11 positions agree with TRBD2. Trimming took 4 bases from V and 3 from J; bases not matched to a gene: 2. Germline V CDR1 and CDR2: SGHVS, FQNEAQ. CDR3 length equals 14 residues. The CDR3 sequence: CASSSGTSGYEQYF. In DNA form, the CDR3 reads TGTGCCAGCAGCTCTGGGACTAGCGGCTACGAGCAGTACTTC.

This clone was seen more than once but under ten times. The gene calls are TRBV5-6 and TRBJ1-1, with 7 bases aligning to TRBD1. The CDR3 contains 14 residues. CDR1 and CDR2 (germline): SGHDT, YYEEEE. J lost 4 bases, V lost 4 bases, and 7 bases had no gene match. CDR3 sequence reads: CASSRPTGVTEAFF. CDR3 nucleotide sequence: TGTGCCAGCAGCCGACCAACAGGGGTCACTGAAGCTTTCTTT. Supplemented by reference TRBV5-6 and TRBJ1-1, the full variable domain reads DAGVTQSPTHLIKTRGQQVTLRCSPKSGHDTVSWYQQALGQGPQFIFQYYEEEERQRGNFPDRFSGHQFPNYSSELNVNALLLGDSALYLCASSRPTGVTEAFFGQGTRLTVV.

The V gene is TRBV19, the J gene TRBJ2-1; 9 nucleotides agree with TRBD1. V was clipped by 1 base and J by 7 bases; unmatched bases: 5. Germline CDR1 reads LNHDA; CDR2 reads SQIVND (reference sequence). This CDR3 is 15 amino acids long. The CDR3 coding sequence is TGTGCCAGTAGTATAGGGGGACAGGGCGCAAATGAGCAGTTCTTC. Amino acid sequence: CASSIGGQGANEQFF.

The chain joins TRBV4-1 to TRBJ2-7; 7 nucleotides match TRBD2. Germline CDR1 MGHRA, CDR2 YSYEKL. With 8 bases clipped from V and 7 bases from J, the junction kept 17 bases outside the gene matches. The CDR3 covers 15 residues. The CDR3 bases are TGCGCCAGCCGCAACGTCCTAGCGGCGTCGGGAGAGCAGTACTTC. Translation gives CASRNVLAASGEQYF.

This chain uses TRBV5-1 with TRBJ1-3, with D possibly TRBD1 on 6 matching bases. CDR1 and CDR2 from the germline V gene are SGHRS and YFSETQ. Trimming removed 4 bases from V and 3 bases from J, with 14 bases in between. CDR3 length: 15 amino acids. The CDR3 sequence: CASSEGHRNGNTIYF. The CDR3 nucleotides are TGCGCCAGCAGCGAGGGACATCGGAATGGAAACACCATATATTTT.

V is TRBV7-9 and J is TRBJ1-1, with 7 bases lining up with TRBD1. The CDR3 length is 14 residues. The V segment lost 5 bases and the J segment 0 bases; nucleotides outside the gene matches: 3. Germline CDR1 SEHNR, CDR2 FQNEAQ (reference sequence). The CDR3 spells CASSETGLNTEAFF. The CDR3 DNA follows: TGTGCCAGCAGCGAGACAGGGTTGAACACTGAAGCTTTCTTT.

The chain couples TRBV12-5 to TRBJ2-3, with D unresolved. The CDR3 consists of 18 residues. From germline, CDR1 is LGHNT and CDR2 FRNRAP. Trimming removed 2 bases from V and 1 base from J, with 19 bases in between. CDR3 coding DNA: TGTGCTAGTGGTTTGACCCCCACCGGGCATAGAGGCACAGATACGCAGTATTTT. Its protein product is CASGLTPTGHRGTDTQYF. The variable domain in full, with the rest retrieved from reference TRBV12-5 and TRBJ2-3, is DARVTQTPRHKVTEMGQEVTMRCQPILGHNTVFWYRQTMMQGLELLAYFRNRAPLDDSGMPKDRFSAEMPDATLATLKIQPSEPRDSAVYFCASGLTPTGHRGTDTQYFGPGTRLTVL.

This clone was picked up a small number of times. The CDR3, as DNA: TGTGCCAGCAGCACTGGACTAACCTACGAGCAGTACTTC. This codes for CASSTGLTYEQYF. This chain uses TRBV16 with TRBJ2-7; TRBD2 might be the D (6 bases). Germline V gene data show CDR1 as KGHSY and CDR2 as FQNENV. V gave up 5 bases and J gave up 2 bases, with 10 bases separating them. The CDR3 is made up of 13 amino acids. Drawing the rest from reference TRBV16 and TRBJ2-7, the complete variable domain is GEEVAQTPKHLVRGEGQKAKLYCAPIKGHSYVFWYQQVLKNEFKFLISFQNENVFDETGMPKERFSAKCLPNSPCSLEIQATKLEDSAVYFCASSTGLTYEQYFGPGTRLTVT.

The chain combines TRBV7-9 with TRBJ2-1; D possibly corresponds to TRBD2 (6 bases). This CDR3 region has 13 residues. CDR1 SEHNR and CDR2 FQNEAQ come from the germline V gene (reference sequence). V lost 0 bases to trimming and J lost 8 bases, with 8 bases between them. The CDR3: CASSLAGGDEQFF. As DNA, the CDR3 is TGTGCCAGCAGCTTAGCGGGGGGAGATGAGCAGTTCTTC.

The V and J genes are TRBV6-5 and TRBJ1-4, with D unclear. Germline V CDR1 and CDR2: MNHEY, SVGAGI. The CDR3 consists of 12 residues. The V gene lost 5 bases and the J gene lost 7 bases, with 8 bases spanning the gap. Here the CDR3 reads CASSTTGEKLFF. The DNA for the CDR3 is TGTGCCAGCAGTACAACCGGTGAAAAACTGTTTTTT.

The chain joins TRBV5-8 to TRBJ1-5, with a weak D call TRBD1 (6 bases). V shed 4 bases and J shed 0 bases, with 8 bases lying between them. Looked up from germline, CDR1 is SGHTS and CDR2 is YDEGEE. This CDR3 spans 14 amino acids. CDR3 sequence reads: CASSQDSSNQPQHF. The CDR3 nucleotides read TGTGCCAGCAGCCAGGACAGTAGCAATCAGCCCCAGCATTTT.

The CDR3 reads CSVVMTVNTEAFF. CDR3 DNA: TGCAGCGTTGTTATGACGGTGAACACTGAAGCTTTCTTT. The genes are TRBV29-1 and TRBJ1-1; D is unresolved. This CDR3 spans 13 amino acids. CDR1 and CDR2 (germline): SQVTM, ANQGSEA. The ends were cut back, 4 bases at V and 0 bases at J, with 9 bases in the middle.

This chain uses TRBV5-1 with TRBJ2-1; D gene unclear. The V gene lost 0 bases and the J gene lost 5 bases, with 6 bases spanning the gap. In germline, CDR1 is SGHRS, CDR2 YFSETQ. The CDR3 contains 13 residues. The CDR3 DNA is TGCGCCAGCAGCTTGGAGGTGAACAATGAGCAGTTCTTC. It specifies CASSLEVNNEQFF.

This clone was seen only once. The chain recombines TRBV5-6 with TRBJ1-2; D might be TRBD1 (6 bases). CDR1 is SGHDT and CDR2 is YYEEEE in the germline V gene. This CDR3 has 15 residues. V was pared by 2 bases and J by 4 bases, with 15 bases between. CDR3 in amino acids: CASSLSGAALYGYTF. CDR3 coding DNA: TGTGCCAGCAGCTTATCAGGGGCCGCACTCTATGGCTACACCTTC. The full variable domain, completed using reference TRBV5-6 and TRBJ1-2, is DAGVTQSPTHLIKTRGQQVTLRCSPKSGHDTVSWYQQALGQGPQFIFQYYEEEERQRGNFPDRFSGHQFPNYSSELNVNALLLGDSALYLCASSLSGAALYGYTFGSGTRLTVV.

The chain carries TRBV14 and TRBJ2-5, with a weak D call TRBD2 (5 bases). This CDR3 has 14 residues. Trimming stripped 4 bases from V and 5 bases from J, with 14 bases between. Germline CDR1 SGHDN, CDR2 FVKESK. The CDR3 DNA sequence: TGTGCCAGCAGCCTCACCCAGACTATTGAGACCCAGTACTTC. It specifies CASSLTQTIETQYF.

The chain combines TRBV4-1 with TRBJ2-7; D is uncertain. The CDR3 loop spans 16 amino acids. Germline V gene data show CDR1 as MGHRA and CDR2 as YSYEKL. V was clipped by 0 bases and J by 0 bases, with 12 bases between them. CDR3 nucleotide sequence: TGCGCCAGCAGCCAAGATGGATTCCCTAGCTCCTACGAGCAGTACTTC. It codes for CASSQDGFPSSYEQYF.

This chain uses TRBV5-8 with TRBJ2-4; 13 nucleotides line up with TRBD2. This CDR3 region has 16 residues. With V trimmed by 0 bases and J by 8 bases, 5 bases remained unmatched. Germline CDR1 is SGHTS and CDR2 is YDEGEE. The CDR3 reads CASSLGTSGSRDIQYF. In DNA, the CDR3 is TGTGCCAGCAGCTTGGGGACTAGCGGGAGTAGGGACATTCAGTACTTC.

The chain links TRBV30 to TRBJ2-1, with TRBD1 matching over 12 bases. The ends lost 5 bases at V and 7 bases at J; junction bases unmatched: 6. CDR1 is GTSNPN and CDR2 is SVGIG in the germline V gene (reference sequence). The CDR3 runs 14 residues. In DNA, the CDR3 is TGTGCCTGGTCCGGGACAGGGGGCGAGAATGAGCAGTTCTTC. Translating gives CAWSGTGGENEQFF.

V gene TRBV7-9 combines with J gene TRBJ1-5; D is undetermined. The CDR3 has 15 amino acids. Per the germline V gene, CDR1 is SEHNR and CDR2 is FQNEAQ (reference sequence). The V gene lost 5 bases and the J gene lost 4 bases, with 15 bases spanning the gap. The DNA of the CDR3 is TGTGCCAGCAGCGACGGCCAAGGCGGGAATCAGCCCCAGCATTTT. It is translated as CASSDGQGGNQPQHF.

V gene TRBV7-2 combines with J gene TRBJ1-1; a possible D gene is TRBD1 (6 bases). V shed 10 bases and J shed 0 bases, with 15 bases lying between them. CDR3 length equals 14 residues. CDR1 SGHTA and CDR2 FQGNSA come from the germline V gene. CDR3 sequence reads: CANRDIDMNTEAFF. The CDR3 region has the DNA TGTGCCAACCGGGACATCGACATGAACACTGAAGCTTTCTTT.

The chain joins TRBV5-1 to TRBJ2-5; 8 bases align to TRBD1. Per the germline V gene, CDR1 is SGHRS and CDR2 is YFSETQ. With 4 bases clipped from V and 4 bases from J, the junction kept 9 bases outside the gene matches. The CDR3 runs to 15 residues. The CDR3 DNA reads as TGCGCCAGCAGCACAAGGACAGGGATGGGAGAGACCCAGTACTTC. It specifies CASSTRTGMGETQYF.